Listed below are T cell receptor beta chains from one sample, sequenced in a study of CD8 T cells in Susac syndrome. TCRdb reprocessed the immunoSEQ multiplex PCR reads via MiXCR and lists one record per CDR3 protein. The sample holds about 200,000 distinct CDR3 sequences, about 94% seen once. Sequenced input: CD4+ T cells from PBMCs. The receptors come from a human donor with multiple sclerosis. Each CDR3 is given with its conserved first and last residue. Each record gives: D gene, clone size, J gene, V gene, CDR3 DNA, CDR3 protein. D genes are given only for firm matches. Only part of the rows carry a size: once, few, many, or a class if the clone is expanded.

NA | few | TRBJ2-3 | TRBV25-1 | TGTGCCAGCAGTGCTGCAGATACGCAGTATTTT | CASSAADTQYF
TRBD2 | NA | TRBJ2-5 | TRBV7-2 | TGTGCCAGCAGGTCACAGCGGGGGGCACAAGAGACCCAGTACTTC | CASRSQRGAQETQYF
NA | NA | TRBJ2-2 | TRBV27 | TGTGCCAGCAGTTTCCAGGGCCTTTACAGGGGGGAGCTGTTTTTT | CASSFQGLYRGELFF
NA | NA | TRBJ1-2 | TRBV20-1 | TGCAGTGCTGCCCCAGACAGATTGGGTGGCTACACCTTC | CSAAPDRLGGYTF
NA | NA | TRBJ1-1 | TRBV20-1 | TGCAGTGCTAGAGTACTACCACAAAACACTGAAGCTTTCTTT | CSARVLPQNTEAFF
TRBD2 | NA | TRBJ2-7 | TRBV7-9 | TGTGCCAGCAGCCTATCCGGGACTAGTATTGAGCAGTACTTC | CASSLSGTSIEQYF
TRBD1 | NA | TRBJ2-7 | TRBV5-1 | TGCGCCAGCAGCCAACAGGGGCACTACGAGCAGTACTTC | CASSQQGHYEQYF
TRBD1 | NA | TRBJ1-6 | TRBV2 | TGTGCCAGCAGGGACAGGCTTTCACCCCTCCACTTT | CASRDRLSPLHF
NA | NA | TRBJ1-1 | TRBV29-1 | TGCAGCGTTTCTGGCAGGGCGAACACTGAAGCTTTCTTT | CSVSGRANTEAFF
TRBD2 | once | TRBJ2-1 | TRBV5-1 | TGCGCCAGCAGCCCGGGACTAGCGGCCCACTACAATGAGCAGTTCTTC | CASSPGLAAHYNEQFF
TRBD1 | NA | TRBJ1-5 | TRBV20-1 | TGCAGTGCCACCAACGCAAGGGACAGACAGGATAGCAATCAGCCCCAGCATTTT | CSATNARDRQDSNQPQHF
NA | NA | TRBJ2-7 | TRBV18 | TGTGCCAGCTCACTATCCGGCGAGCAGTACTTC | CASSLSGEQYF
NA | NA | TRBJ2-7 | TRBV3-1 | TGTGCCAGCAGCCGTCAGGGGGGCTACGAGCAGTACTTC | CASSRQGGYEQYF
NA | NA | TRBJ2-7 | TRBV30 | TGTGCCTGGACAGATGGTAGGGCCTACGAGCAGTACTTC | CAWTDGRAYEQYF
NA | NA | TRBJ1-3 | TRBV30 | TGTGCCTGGAGCGGCGACTCTGGAAACACCATATATTTT | CAWSGDSGNTIYF
NA | NA | TRBJ1-3 | TRBV19 | TGTGCCAGTAGTATTGGTCGTTCGGGAAACACCATATATTTT | CASSIGRSGNTIYF
NA | NA | TRBJ2-3 | TRBV2 | TGTGCCAGCGCAAGAGGGGGATCCACAGATACGCAGTATTTT | CASARGGSTDTQYF
NA | NA | TRBJ2-7 | TRBV25-1 | TGTGCCAGCAGTGAATGGGGGCCTTCCTACGAGCAGTACTTC | CASSEWGPSYEQYF
TRBD1 | NA | TRBJ1-2 | TRBV25-1 | TGTGCCAGCAGCCCAGGGGGCACCTATGGCTACACCTTC | CASSPGGTYGYTF
NA | NA | TRBJ1-2 | TRBV27 | TGTGCCAGCAGTTTTGATCCCTTGCGGAGTGGCTACACCTTC | CASSFDPLRSGYTF
NA | NA | TRBJ1-6 | TRBV30 | TGTGCCTGGAGTTGGGAGTCCTATAATTCACCCCTCCACTTT | CAWSWESYNSPLHF
TRBD1 | NA | TRBJ2-7 | TRBV20-1 | TGCAGTGCTAGACCAGACAGGGCTGGTTACGAGCAGTACTTC | CSARPDRAGYEQYF
NA | few | TRBJ2-7 | TRBV12-3/TRBV12-4 | TGTGCCAGCAGCTTACAGGGCTCCTACGAGCAGTACTTC | CASSLQGSYEQYF
NA | NA | TRBJ2-3 | TRBV15 | TGTGCCACCAGCACTCGGACAGAGAGCACAGATACGCAGTATTTT | CATSTRTESTDTQYF
NA | NA | TRBJ2-5 | TRBV29-1 | TGCAGCGTTGTGGGTTTACAAGAGACCCAGTACTTC | CSVVGLQETQYF
NA | NA | TRBJ1-1 | TRBV3-1 | TGTGCCAGCAGCCAAGATCACCGAAGGGAGCCCTGGAACACTGAAGCTTTCTTT | CASSQDHRREPWNTEAFF
NA | NA | TRBJ2-1 | TRBV20-1 | TGCAGTGCTGGTGGACGAGGCCATGAGCAGTTCTTC | CSAGGRGHEQFF
TRBD1 | NA | TRBJ1-5 | TRBV19 | TGTGCCAGCGAACAGGGGAGAGAACAGCCCCAGCATTTT | CASEQGREQPQHF
TRBD1 | NA | TRBJ1-6 | TRBV30 | TGTGCCTGGAGTGTGGTACAGGGGAATTCACCCCTCCACTTT | CAWSVVQGNSPLHF
NA | NA | TRBJ1-6 | TRBV11-1 | TGTGCCAGCAGCTTAAGGATGAATTCACCCCTCCACTTT | CASSLRMNSPLHF
TRBD1 | NA | TRBJ1-1 | TRBV28 | TGTGCCAGCAGGAGCGACAGGGTGAACACTGAAGCTTTCTTT | CASRSDRVNTEAFF
NA | once | TRBJ1-5 | TRBV29-1 | TGCAGCGTTGTATGGAGTGGGAATCAGCCCCAGCATTTT | CSVVWSGNQPQHF
NA | NA | TRBJ1-5 | TRBV27 | TGTGCCACCCTATCCTTGACAGGCGGGAATCAGCCCCAGCATTTT | CATLSLTGGNQPQHF
TRBD1 | NA | TRBJ1-6 | TRBV25-1 | TGTGCCAGCAGTGAATACCGCACAGGGGGCGCATCTTCTGCACCCCTCCACTTT | CASSEYRTGGASSAPLHF
NA | NA | TRBJ2-4 | TRBV18 | TGTGCCAGCTCACTAAACCCAGGGATTGGGGGCATTCAGTACTTC | CASSLNPGIGGIQYF
NA | NA | TRBJ1-2 | TRBV6-5 | TGTGCCAGCTTAGGCAGGGCGACCGGCTACACCTTC | CASLGRATGYTF
NA | once | TRBJ1-1 | TRBV6-2/TRBV6-3 | TGTGCCAGCAGTTACTACGGGAACACTGAAGCTTTCTTT | CASSYYGNTEAFF
TRBD2 | NA | TRBJ2-1 | TRBV30 | TGTGCCTGGGGGACGGGGGGAAATGAGCAGTTCTTC | CAWGTGGNEQFF
NA | NA | TRBJ2-3 | TRBV28 | TGTGCCAGCAGAGCGACAGCCGGGGCAGTAAGGAAATCTAGCACAGATACGCAGTATTTT | CASRATAGAVRKSSTDTQYF
TRBD1 | NA | TRBJ1-1 | TRBV7-9 | TGTGCCAGCTCCCCTACAGGGGGCCCCCGAACAAATACTGAAGCTTTCTTT | CASSPTGGPRTNTEAFF
NA | NA | TRBJ2-5 | TRBV29-1 | TGCAGCGTTGAATCCGGTATATTCGTGTGGACCCAGTACTTC | CSVESGIFVWTQYF
NA | NA | TRBJ1-5 | TRBV20-1 | TGCAGTGCTGGACGGGGATCATATAGCAATCAGCCCCAGCATTTT | CSAGRGSYSNQPQHF
NA | NA | TRBJ2-5 | TRBV3-1 | TGTGCCAGCAGCCCCTGGACGGGGACAACACAAGAGACCCAGTACTTC | CASSPWTGTTQETQYF
NA | NA | TRBJ2-7 | TRBV29-1 | TGCAGCGTTGGGTCCGCCTCAAACTCCTACGAGCAGTACTTC | CSVGSASNSYEQYF
NA | once | TRBJ2-3 | TRBV29-1 | TGCAGCGTTGAGTCTCGTAAGCCGGTCTTGGATACGCAGTATTTT | CSVESRKPVLDTQYF
TRBD1 | NA | TRBJ2-7 | TRBV3-1 | TGTGCCAGCAGCCCCAGGGGGTGGATTCCTTCCTACGAGCAGTACTTC | CASSPRGWIPSYEQYF
NA | NA | TRBJ1-2 | TRBV30 | TGTGCCTGGACGACAGAGGCCCGTAACTATGGCTACACCTTC | CAWTTEARNYGYTF
NA | NA | TRBJ1-5 | TRBV4-3 | TGCGCCAGCAGCCAAGCAACCGGGTATCAGCCCCAGCATTTT | CASSQATGYQPQHF
NA | NA | TRBJ2-7 | TRBV5-6 | TGTGCCAGCAGCTTCCCTACAGGGTCAACCGAGCAGTACTTC | CASSFPTGSTEQYF
TRBD1 | NA | TRBJ1-2 | TRBV2 | TGTGCCAGCAGTGATACAGGGGGGAACTATGGCTACACCTTC | CASSDTGGNYGYTF
NA | NA | TRBJ1-4 | TRBV28 | TGTGCCAGCAGTCACGGGGCGGCAGGAGAAAAACTGTTTTTT | CASSHGAAGEKLFF
NA | NA | TRBJ1-1 | TRBV20-1 | TGCAGTGCTAGGTTTGGACAGACTGAAGCTTTCTTT | CSARFGQTEAFF
NA | NA | TRBJ2-7 | TRBV4-3 | TGCGCCAGCAGCCTAGGAGTACTATACGAGCAGTACTTC | CASSLGVLYEQYF
NA | NA | TRBJ1-5 | TRBV12-3/TRBV12-4 | TGTGCCAGCAGTACGGACATGATCAATCAGCCCCAGCATTTT | CASSTDMINQPQHF
NA | NA | TRBJ2-3 | TRBV12-3/TRBV12-4 | TGTGCCAGCAGTTTGGTAGGCAGCACAGATACGCAGTATTTT | CASSLVGSTDTQYF
TRBD1 | NA | TRBJ1-5 | TRBV12-3/TRBV12-4 | TGTGCCAGCAGAGGACAGGGTACTCAGCCCCAGCATTTT | CASRGQGTQPQHF
TRBD1 | NA | TRBJ1-2 | TRBV30 | TGTGCCTGGGGCGCGTGGGACAGCGGGGGCTACGGCTACACCTTC | CAWGAWDSGGYGYTF
NA | NA | TRBJ1-5 | TRBV20-1 | TGCAGTGCTCTCGCGGGGGATCAGCCCCAGCATTTT | CSALAGDQPQHF
NA | NA | TRBJ1-2 | TRBV5-1 | TGCGCCAGCAGCCTGAATGTAGCGCTGGATGGCTACACCTTC | CASSLNVALDGYTF